A single sample is the source of the 24 T cell receptor beta chains below, sequenced in a study of resident and recirculating memory T cells in vitiligo. Assay: immunoSEQ multiplex PCR; the TCRdb copy retains only in-frame clones and omits some. The data hold more than 35,000 clones, with 85% to 95% observed a single time. The material sequenced was blood. These receptors were taken from a male donor with vitiligo.

CDR3 DNA: TGTGCCAGCAGCTTAGTGGACTTTAACACCGGGGAGCTGTTTTTT. Translation: CASSLVDFNTGELFF. V and J are TRBV7-8 and TRBJ2-2; weak D call: TRBD2 (5 bases). Germline V gene sequence: CDR1 SGHVS, CDR2 FQNEAQ. V was shortened by 1 base and J by 2 bases, with 8 bases between the two germline ends. There are 15 residues in the CDR3.

This sequence joins TRBV10-3 and TRBJ1-4; 10 nucleotides agree with TRBD1. The CDR3 totals 15 residues. J lost 7 bases, V lost 2 bases, and 4 bases had no gene match. Per the germline V gene, CDR1 is ENHRY and CDR2 is SYGVKD. CDR3 amino acids: CAISERGQGTEKLFF. The CDR3 region has the DNA TGTGCCATCAGTGAGAGGGGACAGGGGACTGAAAAACTGTTTTTT.

The chain carries TRBV5-1 and TRBJ2-1; tentative D call: TRBD2 (7 bases). CDR1 is SGHRS and CDR2 is YFSETQ in the germline V gene. The CDR3 has 15 residues. Trimming took off 4 bases at V and 4 bases at J, with 15 bases between the two ends. The CDR3 coding sequence is TGCGCCAGCAGCCCCCGGGGGGCCGGATACAATGAGCAGTTCTTC. Protein sequence: CASSPRGAGYNEQFF.

The rearrangement uses TRBV7-9 and TRBJ1-1; 7 nucleotides line up with TRBD1. V was clipped by 5 bases and J by 1 base; unmatched bases: 7. The length of the CDR3 is 15 residues. The V gene's germline CDR1 is SEHNR and CDR2 FQNEAQ (reference sequence). Here the CDR3 reads CASSPRTGGNTEAFF. As DNA, the CDR3 is TGTGCCAGCAGCCCCCGGACAGGAGGGAACACTGAAGCTTTCTTT.

The rearrangement uses TRBV19 and TRBJ1-2, with TRBD1 matching 7 bases. Germline trimming cut 4 bases from V and 0 bases from J; bases unmatched to any gene: 11. This CDR3 spans 17 amino acids. CDR1 is LNHDA, CDR2 SQIVND, per germline (reference sequence). CDR3 in DNA: TGTGCCAGTAGTACCCTGGACAGGTTGGGAGCTAACTATGGCTACACCTTC. Its translation: CASSTLDRLGANYGYTF.

In this sample, this clone turned up a few times. The chain employs TRBV18 and TRBJ1-4, with D tentatively TRBD1 (6 bases). The V gene lost 3 bases and the J gene lost 10 bases, with 12 bases spanning the gap. Germline CDR1 is KGHSH and CDR2 is LQKENI. The CDR3 length is 13 residues. The CDR3 DNA follows: TGTGCCAGCTCACCGGGGGCGAAGGGAAAACTGTTTTTT. Its protein is CASSPGAKGKLFF.

The chain carries TRBV2 and TRBJ1-2; 7 bases match TRBD1. The CDR3 runs to 15 residues. V dropped 1 base and J dropped 4; count of bases not matched to a gene: 6. Per the germline V gene, CDR1 is SNHLY and CDR2 is FYNNEI. CDR3 nucleotides: TGTGCCAGCAGTGAAGGGACAGGCATTATCTATGGCTACACCTTC. Residues: CASSEGTGIIYGYTF.

This CDR3 reads CASSPTHNSYEQYF. CDR3 coding DNA: TGTGCCAGCAGCCCTACCCATAACAGCTACGAGCAGTACTTC. The chain links TRBV7-3 to TRBJ2-7; D remains unclear. This CDR3 has 14 amino acids. Germline CDR1 SGHTA, CDR2 FQGTGA. V gave up 5 bases and J gave up 3 bases, with 14 bases separating them. Drawing the rest from reference TRBV7-3 and TRBJ2-7, the complete variable domain is GAGVSQTPSNKVTEKGKYVELRCDPISGHTALYWYRQSLGQGPEFLIYFQGTGAADDSGLPNDRFFAVRPEGSVSTLKIQRTERGDSAVYLCASSPTHNSYEQYFGPGTRLTVT.

The J gene is TRBJ2-5, the V gene TRBV4-3; D possibly corresponds to TRBD1 (6 bases). This CDR3 is built from 15 residues. From germline, CDR1 is LGHNA and CDR2 YSLEER. V lost 0 bases, J lost 1 base, and 9 bases lay in between. CDR3 loop: CASSQEDRPQETQYF. The CDR3 nucleotides read TGCGCCAGCAGCCAAGAGGACAGACCCCAAGAGACCCAGTACTTC.

V and J are TRBV6-5 and TRBJ1-1, with 9 positions matching TRBD1. The CDR3 length is 13 residues. CDR1 and CDR2 (germline): MNHEY, SVGAGI. V lost 7 bases to trimming and J lost 8 bases; unmatched junction nucleotides: 8. The CDR3: CASTITGTGEAFF. DNA for the CDR3: TGTGCCAGCACTATAACAGGGACAGGGGAAGCTTTCTTT.

This chain links TRBV9 with TRBJ1-2, with 7 bases that match TRBD1. CDR1 and CDR2 from the germline V gene are SGDLS and YYNGEE. V gave up 3 bases and J gave up 3 bases; unmatched junction bases: 5. The CDR3 extends over 14 amino acids. CDR3 bases: TGTGCCAGCAGCGCCGGGACAGCCTACTATGGCTACACCTTC. Amino acid sequence: CASSAGTAYYGYTF.

The J gene is TRBJ1-4, the V gene TRBV18; no clear D. V shed 4 bases and J shed 8 bases, with 8 bases lying between them. This CDR3 is 12 amino acids long. Per germline, CDR1 KGHSH and CDR2 LQKENI. The DNA for the CDR3 is TGTGCCAGCTCACTCGAGGGAGAAAAACTGTTTTTT. This translates into CASSLEGEKLFF.

In its sample, this clone was seen once. The chain uses TRBV7-2 and TRBJ2-4; a weak D match, TRBD2 (7 bases). Germline V CDR1 and CDR2: SGHTA, FQGNSA. There are 16 residues in the CDR3. V lost 5 bases to trimming and J lost 6 bases, with 20 bases between them. CDR3 DNA: TGTGCCAGCAGCCAAAAAACCGGGGGCGGGGGAAACATTCAGTACTTC. Its protein product is CASSQKTGGGGNIQYF.

V is TRBV19 and J is TRBJ2-1; 10 nucleotides line up with TRBD2. V shed 7 bases and J 2 bases; nucleotides not matched to a gene: 5. In germline, CDR1 is LNHDA, CDR2 SQIVND (reference sequence). The CDR3 loop spans 15 amino acids. The CDR3 bases are TGTGCCAGTACCGCGAGCGGGGGGGCCTACAATGAGCAGTTCTTC. Protein: CASTASGGAYNEQFF.

V usage is TRBV7-7 and J usage is TRBJ2-5; 8 bases agree with TRBD2. V lost 3 bases to trimming and J lost 5 bases; unmatched junction nucleotides: 2. Germline V gene lookup returns CDR1 SSHAT and CDR2 FNYEAQ (reference sequence). This CDR3 is 13 amino acids long. The CDR3 region is CASSLGGGETQYF. CDR3 DNA sequence: TGTGCCAGCAGCTTGGGCGGGGGGGAGACCCAGTACTTC.

V gene TRBV5-4 combines with J gene TRBJ2-1, with 7 bases fitting TRBD2. The V gene end was trimmed by 4 bases and the J gene end by 0 bases; junction bases not matched to a gene: 13. Germline V gives CDR1 SGHNT, CDR2 YYREEE (reference sequence). The CDR3 covers 18 residues. The CDR3 here is CASSGGKLARSSYNEQFF. CDR3 coding DNA: TGTGCCAGCAGCGGTGGGAAACTAGCGCGTAGCTCCTACAATGAGCAGTTCTTC.

The rearrangement joins TRBV19 to TRBJ2-1; D might be TRBD1 (6 bases). CDR3 size: 16 residues. Per germline, CDR1 LNHDA and CDR2 SQIVND (reference sequence). Trimming pared 0 bases from V and 9 bases from J, leaving 18 bases between. The CDR3 nucleotides are TGTGCCAGTAGTATAGATCTTAACAGGGAGTGGGCTGAGCAGTTCTTC. Protein: CASSIDLNREWAEQFF.

This chain uses TRBV7-3 with TRBJ2-3; 7 bases map to TRBD2. V was pared by 3 bases and J by 0 bases, with 3 bases of the junction left unmatched. CDR1 is SGHTA and CDR2 is FQGTGA in the germline V gene. This CDR3 region has 15 residues. The DNA of the CDR3 is TGTGCCAGCAGCTTTAGCGGGCCTAGCACAGATACGCAGTATTTT. Translated: CASSFSGPSTDTQYF.

This clone was found once. The genes are TRBV5-1 and TRBJ2-3; D not certain. Trimming took 0 bases from V and 0 from J, leaving 11 bases between them. The CDR3 is 16 residues long. CDR1 and CDR2 from the germline V gene are SGHRS and YFSETQ. CDR3 in amino acids: CASSLAPVSSTDTQYF. CDR3 sequence (DNA): TGCGCCAGCAGCTTGGCCCCGGTTTCCAGCACAGATACGCAGTATTTT.

The rearrangement uses TRBV15 and TRBJ1-6; weak D call: TRBD1 (5 bases). Germline CDR1 reads LNHNV; CDR2 reads YYDKDF (reference sequence). Between the trimmed V and J ends, which lost 0 bases and 6 bases, there was a span of 9 bases. This CDR3 is built from 15 residues. The CDR3 region is CATSRDRGGNSPLHF. The CDR3, as DNA: TGTGCCACCAGCAGAGATCGGGGGGGTAATTCACCCCTCCACTTT.

The chain employs TRBV2 and TRBJ1-1; 7 bases align to TRBD1. V lost 8 bases and J lost 1; bases outside the gene matches: 10. CDR3 length: 15 amino acids. CDR1 SNHLY and CDR2 FYNNEI come from the germline V gene. The CDR3 is CASVMRQGRNTEAFF. The CDR3 DNA sequence: TGTGCCAGCGTTATGAGACAGGGAAGGAACACTGAAGCTTTCTTT.

The CDR3 here is CASSFPGQGSPGANVLTF. DNA for the CDR3: TGTGCCAGCAGCTTTCCCGGACAGGGGAGCCCTGGGGCCAACGTCCTGACTTTC. The V gene is TRBV5-6, the J gene TRBJ2-6; 9 positions agree with TRBD1. The germline CDR1 and CDR2 sequences are SGHDT and YYEEEE. This CDR3 has 18 amino acids. With V trimmed by 2 bases and J by 2 bases, 8 bases remained unmatched. Supplemented by reference TRBV5-6 and TRBJ2-6, the full variable domain reads DAGVTQSPTHLIKTRGQQVTLRCSPKSGHDTVSWYQQALGQGPQFIFQYYEEEERQRGNFPDRFSGHQFPNYSSELNVNALLLGDSALYLCASSFPGQGSPGANVLTFGAGSRLTVL.

The chain joins TRBV9 to TRBJ2-3; D is ambiguous. V was trimmed by 0 bases and J by 6 bases, leaving 8 bases between them. Germline V CDR1 and CDR2: SGDLS, YYNGEE. CDR3 length: 13 residues. In DNA, the CDR3 is TGTGCCAGCAGCGTAGCTCGGGTGGATACGCAGTATTTT. This codes for CASSVARVDTQYF.

V usage is TRBV18 and J usage is TRBJ1-1; 8 nucleotides align to TRBD1. The CDR3 runs 14 residues. The germline V gene encodes CDR1 KGHSH and CDR2 LQKENI. The J segment lost 5 bases and the V segment lost 2 bases, leaving 4 bases of the junction unmatched. CDR3 bases: TGTGCCAGCTCACCAGGACAGGGAAGTACTGAAGCTTTCTTT. It translates to CASSPGQGSTEAFF.